This TCR beta chain came from a study of blood T cell repertoires in COVID-19. The overall study: Nucleic acid was either cDNA or gDNA, and it came from T cells, B-cell-depleted T cells, or PBMCs.

Clones were read by immunoSEQ multiplex PCR, and TCRdb kept only the in-frame ones, dropping some. The sample holds around 260,000 clones, 75% to 95% seen once. This CDR3 region has 15 residues. Germline assignment: CDR1 SSHAT and CDR2 FNYEAQ (reference sequence). Turning to this clone: The junction does not match germline at one end; this may be a read error.

The specimen was peripheral blood. The chain links TRBV7-7 to TRBJ1-5, with D perhaps TRBD1 (5 bases). The sequence was obtained from a person between 18 and 35 years old with COVID-19, enrolled during active disease. CDR3 sequence (DNA): TGTGCTAGCAGCTTATTCAGGGTGAGCAATCAGCCCCAGCATTTT. Translating gives CASSLFRVSNQPQHF.